The 5 T cell receptor beta chains below were found in one sample sequenced in a study of human T cells and chemical hapten exposure. From the RACE reads, TCRdb called clonotypes with MiXCR, one entry per CDR3 protein. Of more than 250,000 distinct CDR3 sequences detected, 7.5% to 9% appear once; the ten largest clones hold under 2.5%. Regarding time point: pre-sensitization, week 0. The treatment: therapeutic diphenylcyclopropenone sensitization with weekly scalp DPC. Here the sequenced sample was whole blood, taken in connection with sensitization to the hapten diphenylcyclopropenone (DPC). The receptors stem from a woman aged 40 to 50 with alopecia areata. Some clones in this sample may be carry-over from other donors' samples.

This clonotype appeared a few times. The chain links TRBV28 to TRBJ2-7; 8 bases are shared with TRBD1. The V gene end was trimmed by 10 bases and the J gene end by 3 bases; junction bases not matched to a gene: 8. This CDR3 has 13 amino acids. Germline V lookup: CDR1 MDHEN, CDR2 SYDVKM. CDR3 amino acids: CATDQGARYEQYF. CDR3 nucleotides: TGTGCCACCGATCAGGGGGCTCGCTACGAGCAGTACTTC.

This clonotype was observed at least ten times. The rearrangement joins TRBV28 to TRBJ2-1; D is undetermined. V gave up 7 bases and J gave up 12 bases, with 16 bases separating them. Germline V gives CDR1 MDHEN, CDR2 SYDVKM. The CDR3 sequence is 12 residues long. CDR3 amino acids: CASTQPREGQFF. The CDR3 nucleotides read TGTGCCAGCACCCAACCTCGTGAAGGGCAGTTCTTC.

This clonotype was recorded many times. The chain uses TRBV5-1 and TRBJ2-4; tentatively, D is TRBD1 (6 bases). The germline CDR1 and CDR2 sequences are SGHRS and YFSETQ. The CDR3 extends over 14 amino acids. Trimming took 1 base from V and 4 from J, leaving 9 bases between them. The DNA of the CDR3 is TGCGCCAGCAGCTTGAGTGGACAGAAAAACATTCAGTACTTC. Its translation: CASSLSGQKNIQYF. Full variable domain (outside the CDR3, taken from reference TRBV5-1 and TRBJ2-4): KAGVTQTPRYLIKTRGQQVTLSCSPISGHRSVSWYQQTPGQGLQFLFEYFSETQRNKGNFPGRFSGRQFSNSRSEMNVSTLELGDSALYLCASSLSGQKNIQYFGAGTRLSVL.

A few counts support this clonotype. The V and J genes are TRBV6-5 and TRBJ1-2; D perhaps matches TRBD1 (5 bases). Germline lookup yields CDR1 MNHEY and CDR2 SVGAGI. The ends were cut back, 0 bases at V and 4 bases at J, with 21 bases in the middle. The CDR3 extends over 18 amino acids. DNA of the CDR3: TGTGCCAGCAGTTACTCGAGTGAGGGGCGCGGAGGCTCCTATGGCTACACCTTC. Amino acids: CASSYSSEGRGGSYGYTF.

The V call is TRBV3-1, the J call TRBJ2-3; 8 nucleotides line up with TRBD1. Germline V lookup: CDR1 LGHDT, CDR2 YNNKEL (reference sequence). The trim removed 4 bases at V and 0 bases at J, leaving 3 bases unmatched. The CDR3 covers 15 residues. The CDR3 DNA reads as TGTGCCAGCAGCCGACAGGGGATGAGCACAGATACGCAGTATTTT. Its protein is CASSRQGMSTDTQYF.